The subject of this entry is one T cell receptor beta chain. This specimen comes from a study of T cell changes during pregnancy in multiple sclerosis. Produced via immunoSEQ multiplex PCR; TCRdb's table is partial and in-frame only. The sample records around 92,000 clones, just under 95% being singletons. Trimming removed 7 bases from V and 4 bases from J, with 13 bases in between. CDR3 size: 13 residues. Germline CDR1 MNHNS, CDR2 SASEGT. The TCR originated in a female donor with multiple sclerosis, enrolled in a pregnancy study. This specimen was peripheral blood, taken in the first trimester of pregnancy. V usage is TRBV6-1 and J usage is TRBJ1-2; D call uncertain. CDR3 amino acids: CASMGRFPYGYTF. CDR3 DNA sequence: TGTGCCAGCATGGGCAGGTTTCCCTATGGCTACACCTTC.